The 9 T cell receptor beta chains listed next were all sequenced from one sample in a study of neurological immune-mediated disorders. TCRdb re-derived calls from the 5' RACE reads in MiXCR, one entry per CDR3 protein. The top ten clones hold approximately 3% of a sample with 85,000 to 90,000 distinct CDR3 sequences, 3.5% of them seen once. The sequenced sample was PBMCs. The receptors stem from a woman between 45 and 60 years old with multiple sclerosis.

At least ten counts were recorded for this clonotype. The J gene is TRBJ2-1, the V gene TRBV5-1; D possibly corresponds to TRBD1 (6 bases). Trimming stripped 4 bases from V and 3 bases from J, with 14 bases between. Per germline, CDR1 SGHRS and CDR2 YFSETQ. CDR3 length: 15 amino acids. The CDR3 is CASSRGGANYNEQFF. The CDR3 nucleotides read TGCGCCAGCAGCCGAGGGGGTGCAAACTACAATGAGCAGTTCTTC.

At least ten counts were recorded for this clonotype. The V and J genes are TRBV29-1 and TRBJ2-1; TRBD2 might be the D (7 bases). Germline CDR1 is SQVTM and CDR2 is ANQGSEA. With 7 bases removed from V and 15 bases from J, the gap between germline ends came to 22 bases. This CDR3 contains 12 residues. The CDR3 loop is CSGRHEGGGRFF. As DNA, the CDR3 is TGCAGCGGGAGACACGAAGGGGGGGGTCGGTTCTTC.

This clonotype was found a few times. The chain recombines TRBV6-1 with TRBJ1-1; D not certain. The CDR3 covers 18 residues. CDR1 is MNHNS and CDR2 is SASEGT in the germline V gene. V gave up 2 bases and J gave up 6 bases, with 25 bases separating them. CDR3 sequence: CASSELADFGEVESEAFF. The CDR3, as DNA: TGTGCCAGCAGTGAATTGGCGGATTTCGGGGAAGTAGAGTCTGAAGCTTTCTTT.

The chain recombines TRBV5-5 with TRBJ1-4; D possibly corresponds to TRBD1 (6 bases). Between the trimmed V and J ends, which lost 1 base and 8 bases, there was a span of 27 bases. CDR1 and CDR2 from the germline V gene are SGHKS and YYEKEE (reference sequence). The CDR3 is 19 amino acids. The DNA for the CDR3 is TGTGCCAGCAGCTTGTTCCCAAGGGGACCTCAGGGGTTACGGGAAAAACTGTTTTTT. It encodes CASSLFPRGPQGLREKLFF. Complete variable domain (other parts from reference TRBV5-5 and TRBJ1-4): DAGVTQSPTHLIKTRGQQVTLRCSPISGHKSVSWYQQVLGQGPQFIFQYYEKEERGRGNFPDRFSARQFPNYSSELNVNALLLGDSALYLCASSLFPRGPQGLREKLFFGSGTQLSVL.

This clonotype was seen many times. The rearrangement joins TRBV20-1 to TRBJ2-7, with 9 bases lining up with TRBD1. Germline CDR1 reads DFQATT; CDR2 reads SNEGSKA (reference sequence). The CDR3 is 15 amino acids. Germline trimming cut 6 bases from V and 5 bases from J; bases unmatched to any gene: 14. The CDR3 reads CSARRPGQGPNEQYF. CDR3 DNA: TGCAGTGCACGTCGCCCGGGACAGGGTCCCAACGAGCAGTACTTC.

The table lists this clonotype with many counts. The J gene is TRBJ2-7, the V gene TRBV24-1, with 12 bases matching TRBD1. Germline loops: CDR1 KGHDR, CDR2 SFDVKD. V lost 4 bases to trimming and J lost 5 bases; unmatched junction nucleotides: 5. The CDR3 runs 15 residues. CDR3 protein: CATSDVGQGADEQYF. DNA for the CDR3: TGTGCCACCAGTGACGTGGGACAGGGGGCAGACGAGCAGTACTTC.

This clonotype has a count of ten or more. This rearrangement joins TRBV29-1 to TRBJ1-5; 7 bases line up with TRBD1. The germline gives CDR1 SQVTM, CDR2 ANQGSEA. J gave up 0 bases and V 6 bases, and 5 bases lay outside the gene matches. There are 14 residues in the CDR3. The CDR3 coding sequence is TGCAGCGTCGTTACAGGGGATAGCAATCAGCCCCAGCATTTT. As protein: CSVVTGDSNQPQHF.

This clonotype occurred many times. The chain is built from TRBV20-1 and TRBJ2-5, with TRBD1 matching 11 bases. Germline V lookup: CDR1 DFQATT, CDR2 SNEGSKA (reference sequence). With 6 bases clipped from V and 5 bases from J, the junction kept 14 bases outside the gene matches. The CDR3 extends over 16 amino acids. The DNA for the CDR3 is TGCAGTGCGGATAACCGGGACAGGGGGACGGTGGAGACCCAGTACTTC. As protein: CSADNRDRGTVETQYF.

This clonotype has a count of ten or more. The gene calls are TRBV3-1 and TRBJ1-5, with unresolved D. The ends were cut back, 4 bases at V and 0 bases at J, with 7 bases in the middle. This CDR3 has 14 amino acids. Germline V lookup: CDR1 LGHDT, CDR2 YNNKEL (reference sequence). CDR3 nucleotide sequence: TGTGCCAGCAGCCGGGAGATTAGCAATCAGCCCCAGCATTTT. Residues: CASSREISNQPQHF.